This entry features one TCR beta chain sequence. The target antigen is unknown. These data are taken from a study of cytomegalovirus exposure and HLA in healthy donors. Study-wide results and caveats: For TCR beta chains, V- and J-gene trimming was later linked to a missense DCLRE1C variant.

Trimming removed 3 bases at V and 6 bases at J, with 12 bases between. The CDR3 loop spans 14 amino acids. Germline CDR1 is SGHTA and CDR2 is FQGNSA. The PCR made use of 60 Vbeta and 13 Jbeta primers. TCRdb's table, derived via immunoSEQ multiplex PCR, lists solely in-frame clones and lacks some. The data contain some 180,000 clones, 82% of them seen just once; the ten biggest clones take up approximately 1.4%. The receptor's source is a middle-aged man in good health and CMV-seronegative. The chain is built from TRBV7-2 and TRBJ2-1; TRBD1 might be the D (6 bases). Sequencing input: PBMCs. The DNA of the CDR3 is TGTGCCAGCAGCTTCAGCCCGGACAGCAATGAGCAGTTCTTC. It translates to CASSFSPDSNEQFF.